This TCR beta chain was profiled in a study of blood T cell repertoires in COVID-19. Overall study: Sites in the United States, Italy and Spain provided acute and convalescent COVID-19 samples.

The ends were cut back, 6 bases at V and 3 bases at J, with 7 bases in the middle. The CDR3 totals 11 residues. Germline CDR1 is SQVTM and CDR2 is ANQGSEA. Measured with immunoSEQ multiplex PCR; TCRdb has only the in-frame clones, and not every one. The sample shows 200,000 to 250,000 clones, more than 70% of them seen only once. Participant age was about 18 to 89 years, and participants resided in 20 to 30 US areas. A remark on this clone: The same CDR3 is also encoded by other DNA sequences in this sample.

Sequenced material: PBMCs or T cells enriched from blood (not recorded which). The V call is TRBV29-1, the J call TRBJ2-3; D is unclear. This TCR was recovered from a woman between 40 and 55 years old with acute COVID-19. The CDR3 DNA follows: TGCAGCGTGGCCGGGACAGATACGCAGTATTTT. Residues: CSVAGTDTQYF.